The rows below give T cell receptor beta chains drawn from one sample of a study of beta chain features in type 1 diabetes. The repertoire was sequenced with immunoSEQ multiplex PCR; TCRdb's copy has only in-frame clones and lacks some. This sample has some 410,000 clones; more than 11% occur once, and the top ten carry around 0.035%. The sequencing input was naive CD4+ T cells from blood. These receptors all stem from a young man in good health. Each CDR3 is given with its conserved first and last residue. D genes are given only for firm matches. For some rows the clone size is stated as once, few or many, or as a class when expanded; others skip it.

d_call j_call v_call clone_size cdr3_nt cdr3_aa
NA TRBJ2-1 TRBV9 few TGTGCCAGCAGCGTAGCCGGGTCTCCCCCAGGTGAGCAGTTCTTC CASSVAGSPPGEQFF
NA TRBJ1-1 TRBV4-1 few TGCGCCAGCAGTTCGATCGGGGTGAACACTGAAGCTTTCTTT CASSSIGVNTEAFF
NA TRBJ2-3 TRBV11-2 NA TGTGCCAGCAGCAGCCTAGGGTCTGGCACAGATACGCAGTATTTT CASSSLGSGTDTQYF
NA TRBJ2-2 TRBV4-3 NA TGCGCCAGCAGCCAAGAGCACAATTTTGGGAGGCTGTTTTTT CASSQEHNFGRLFF
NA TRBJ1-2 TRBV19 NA TGTGCCAGTAGCACGGAGGCATTCTATGGCTACACCTTC CASSTEAFYGYTF
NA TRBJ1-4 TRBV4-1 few TGCGCCAGCAGCCAAGTACGGTCCGGTCAGGGAAGGGAAAAACTGTTTTTT CASSQVRSGQGREKLFF
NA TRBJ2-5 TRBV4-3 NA TGCGCCAGCAGCCCAAACTTTGAAGAGACCCAGTACTTC CASSPNFEETQYF
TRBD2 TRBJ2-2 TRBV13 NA TGTGCCAGCAGATTAAGGTCTAGCGGACGGGTCACCGGGGAGCTGTTTTTT CASRLRSSGRVTGELFF
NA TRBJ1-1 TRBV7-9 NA TGTGCCAGCAGCTTAGATAGCGCATCAGCTTTCTTT CASSLDSASAFF
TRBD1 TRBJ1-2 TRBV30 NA TGTGCCTGGAGGTTCAGGGGGATCGACTATGGCTACACCTTC CAWRFRGIDYGYTF
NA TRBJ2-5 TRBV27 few TGTGCCAGCAGTTTTGGCTTAAGTATGTACTTC CASSFGLSMYF
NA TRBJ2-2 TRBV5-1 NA TGCGCCAGCAGCTTGGATGAGGGGTACACCGGGGAGCTGTTTTTT CASSLDEGYTGELFF
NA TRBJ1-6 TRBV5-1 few TGCGCCAGCAGCAGGAAAGACAGTCTCGCAAATTCACCCCTCCACTTT CASSRKDSLANSPLHF
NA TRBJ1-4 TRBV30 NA TGTGCCTGGTCAGGCATTTCTAATGAAAAACTGTTTTTT CAWSGISNEKLFF